The 27 T cell receptor beta chains presented below share a single source sample, sequenced in a study of blood T cell repertoires in COVID-19. Assay used: immunoSEQ multiplex PCR; TCRdb lists only in-frame clones, some missing. The repertoire holds hundreds of thousands of clones, with 83% as singletons. Specimen: PBMCs or T cells enriched from blood (not recorded which). All receptors come from a woman aged 45-65 years who had been exposed to COVID-19.

This chain uses TRBV28 with TRBJ1-1; 7 bases fit TRBD1. CDR3 length equals 14 residues. Germline CDR1 reads MDHEN; CDR2 reads SYDVKM. V trimming: 3 bases; J trimming: 0 bases; junction bases outside the gene matches: 1. CDR3 amino acids: CASSLGQLNTEAFF. Written as DNA, the CDR3 is TGTGCCAGCAGTTTGGGACAGCTGAACACTGAAGCTTTCTTT.

The chain uses TRBV27 and TRBJ2-7; 14 positions agree with TRBD2. There are 16 residues in the CDR3. The junction had 6 bases not matched to a gene; V was cut back by 5 bases and J by 3 bases. Germline CDR1 is MNHEY and CDR2 is SMNVEV (reference sequence). CDR3: CASSPPGLAGVYEQYF. In nucleotides, the CDR3 is TGTGCCAGCAGTCCTCCGGGACTAGCGGGGGTCTACGAGCAGTACTTC.

The rearrangement joins TRBV5-4 to TRBJ1-6; D remains ambiguous. The CDR3 is 15 amino acids. Germline V gives CDR1 SGHNT, CDR2 YYREEE (reference sequence). Deletions cut 0 bases from V and 6 bases from J, with 10 bases between. CDR3 DNA: TGTGCCAGCAGCTTGGCCGGGAGCATTAATTCACCCCTCCACTTT. It encodes CASSLAGSINSPLHF.

This clone was seen only a few times. The J gene is TRBJ1-6, the V gene TRBV7-8; possibly TRBD1 for D (5 bases). In germline, CDR1 is SGHVS, CDR2 FQNEAQ. The length of the CDR3 is 14 residues. V was shortened by 1 base and J by 5 bases, with 6 bases between the two germline ends. The CDR3 loop reads CASSLEGDNSPLHF. CDR3 DNA sequence: TGTGCCAGCAGCTTAGAAGGGGATAATTCACCCCTCCACTTT.

V and J are TRBV6-1 and TRBJ1-1; no definite D call. Germline CDR1 MNHNS, CDR2 SASEGT. The CDR3 loop spans 18 amino acids. V was clipped by 2 bases and J by 5 bases, with 24 bases between them. In nucleotides, the CDR3 is TGTGCCAGCAGTGAAAAACGGCGTGGCTCCGCGGGAGATACTGAAGCTTTCTTT. It is translated as CASSEKRRGSAGDTEAFF.

The chain recombines TRBV6-5 with TRBJ1-1; maybe TRBD1 (5 bases). The CDR3 contains 13 residues. CDR1 and CDR2 from the germline V gene are MNHEY and SVGAGI. V lost 6 bases, J lost 5 bases, and 13 bases lay in between. CDR3 residues: CASRVWGGTEAFF. In DNA form, the CDR3 reads TGTGCCAGCAGGGTTTGGGGCGGTACTGAAGCTTTCTTT.

This clone was recorded once. The chain couples TRBV29-1 to TRBJ2-3, with 9 bases identical to TRBD1. Germline CDR1 is SQVTM and CDR2 is ANQGSEA. This CDR3 region has 14 residues. After removal of 4 bases from V and 5 bases from J, the junction contained 7 bases not matched to a gene. The DNA for the CDR3 is TGCAGCGTTGCGGACAGGGGTAGAGGAGATACGCAGTATTTT. It yields the protein CSVADRGRGDTQYF.

This clone came up once. The V and J genes are TRBV10-3 and TRBJ2-7; 8 positions agree with TRBD2. CDR1 ENHRY and CDR2 SYGVKD come from the germline V gene. The CDR3 sequence is 16 residues long. V lost 2 bases and J lost 4; bases outside the gene matches: 10. The CDR3, as DNA: TGTGCCATCAGTGAGCCCAGCGGGGGAGGAAGATACGAGCAGTACTTC. Translated, it gives CAISEPSGGGRYEQYF.

J is TRBJ2-1 and V is TRBV18; 9 nucleotides agree with TRBD1. With 3 bases clipped from V and 14 bases from J, the junction kept 5 bases outside the gene matches. The CDR3 loop spans 12 amino acids. Germline V gene sequence: CDR1 KGHSH, CDR2 LQKENI. DNA for the CDR3: TGTGCCAGCTCACCGGGACAGGGAGGCGAGTTCTTC. Its protein is CASSPGQGGEFF.

The chain combines TRBV4-1 with TRBJ1-1, with D tentatively TRBD1 (5 bases). This CDR3 has 14 amino acids. Trimming took off 7 bases at V and 6 bases at J, with 18 bases between the two ends. Germline CDR1 and CDR2: MGHRA and YSYEKL. CDR3 in amino acids: CASKPRGVGAEAFF. The CDR3 DNA sequence: TGCGCCAGCAAACCCCGGGGGGTCGGGGCTGAAGCTTTCTTT.

This clone appeared a single time. V is TRBV10-1 and J is TRBJ1-3, with D unclear. The CDR3 sequence is 14 residues long. Germline V gene lookup returns CDR1 WNHNN and CDR2 SYGVQD (reference sequence). Deletions cut 0 bases from V and 1 base from J, with 4 bases between. CDR3 loop: CASSESQSGNTIYF. The DNA for the CDR3 is TGCGCCAGCAGTGAGTCCCAATCTGGAAACACCATATATTTT.

The chain links TRBV7-9 to TRBJ2-5, with 8 bases lining up with TRBD2. The CDR3 sequence is 16 residues long. The germline V gene encodes CDR1 SEHNR and CDR2 FQNEAQ (reference sequence). V was pared by 1 base and J by 2 bases, with 6 bases of the junction left unmatched. CDR3 coding DNA: TGTGCCAGCAGCTTAGAAACTAGCGGATATCAAGAGACCCAGTACTTC. Amino acids: CASSLETSGYQETQYF.

This chain connects TRBV6-6 to TRBJ2-3, with TRBD2 matching over 7 bases. The CDR3 contains 12 residues. CDR1 is MNHNY and CDR2 is SVGAGI in the germline V gene (reference sequence). The V segment lost 11 bases and the J segment 3 bases; nucleotides outside the gene matches: 5. CDR3 sequence (DNA): TGTGCCTCCGGGGAGGGAACAGATACGCAGTATTTT. Amino acids: CASGEGTDTQYF.

The chain employs TRBV27 and TRBJ2-2, with TRBD1 matching 11 bases. CDR1 and CDR2 from the germline V gene are MNHEY and SMNVEV (reference sequence). CDR3 length: 15 residues. V was pared by 6 bases and J by 6 bases, with 6 bases of the junction left unmatched. CDR3 nucleotide sequence: TGTGCCAGCAGCGGACAGGGGGCTCGGGCCGGGGAGCTGTTTTTT. Translated: CASSGQGARAGELFF.

V is TRBV5-1 and J is TRBJ2-1; a weak D match, TRBD1 (6 bases). CDR3 length equals 15 residues. V was trimmed by 6 bases and J by 6 bases, leaving 19 bases between them. Germline-derived CDR1 and CDR2 are SGHRS and YFSETQ. The CDR3 bases are TGCGCCAGCACGATTCAGACAGGTGGGCCCAATGAGCAGTTCTTC. Its protein is CASTIQTGGPNEQFF.

There are a few counts of this clone. The CDR3 loop is CASSFPGTGGSGNTIYF. Here the CDR3 DNA reads TGTGCCAGCAGCTTTCCCGGGACAGGGGGGTCGGGAAACACCATATATTTT. The chain links TRBV7-8 to TRBJ1-3; 11 nucleotides line up with TRBD1. Germline lookup yields CDR1 SGHVS and CDR2 FQNEAQ. Germline trimming cut 3 bases from V and 4 bases from J; bases unmatched to any gene: 8. CDR3 size: 17 residues.

This clone was counted once. The rearrangement links TRBV12-2 to TRBJ2-7; TRBD1, the D gene given by the table, was not confirmed from the DNA. TRBV12-2 is labeled a pseudogene. CDR3 length: 15 amino acids. CDR3 coding DNA: TGTGCAAGTCGCTTACCGGGACAGCCCTTCTACGAGCAGTACTTC. Translation: CASRLPGQPFYEQYF.

The chain uses TRBV18 and TRBJ1-1; no reliable D call. Germline V gene data show CDR1 as KGHSH and CDR2 as LQKENI. The CDR3 is made up of 14 amino acids. Trimming removed 3 bases at V and 1 base at J, with 9 bases between. The DNA of the CDR3 is TGTGCCAGCTCACCTTATAGTCGGAACACTGAAGCTTTCTTT. Amino acid sequence: CASSPYSRNTEAFF. Full variable domain (remainder filled in from reference TRBV18 and TRBJ1-1): NAGVMQNPRHLVRRRGQEARLRCSPMKGHSHVYWYRQLPEEGLKFMVYLQKENIIDESGMPKERFSAEFPKEGPSILRIQQVVRGDSAAYFCASSPYSRNTEAFFGQGTRLTVV.

V usage is TRBV6-2 or TRBV6-3 and J usage is TRBJ2-7; 10 bases align to TRBD1. Trimming cost V 6 bases and J 9 bases; bases outside gene matches: 14. This CDR3 is 15 amino acids long. CDR1 and CDR2 (germline): MNHEY, SVGEGT. The CDR3 region is CASSLGGTGDLPQYF. For the CDR3, the DNA is TGTGCCAGCAGCCTCGGGGGGACAGGGGACCTACCGCAGTACTTC.

In nucleotides, the CDR3 is TGTGCCAGCAGCCCCGACAGGGGAGTCTACGAGCAGTACTTC. Translation: CASSPDRGVYEQYF. The chain is built from TRBV2 and TRBJ2-7; 8 bases are shared with TRBD1. This CDR3 region has 14 residues. Unmatched junction bases numbered 7, after V lost 6 bases and J lost 3 bases. Germline values: CDR1 SNHLY, CDR2 FYNNEI.

This chain uses TRBV6-5 with TRBJ1-1; TRBD1 is a possible D gene (5 bases). V shed 2 bases and J shed 1 base, with 14 bases lying between them. The CDR3 has 16 amino acids. Germline lookup yields CDR1 MNHEY and CDR2 SVGAGI. CDR3 coding DNA: TGTGCCAGCAGTTACGGTCGCGGGGGAAGGAACACTGAAGCTTTCTTT. This sequence encodes CASSYGRGGRNTEAFF.

This chain joins TRBV5-4 and TRBJ1-1, with TRBD1 matching over 9 bases. The V gene's germline CDR1 is SGHNT and CDR2 YYREEE (reference sequence). The CDR3 has 15 residues. V shed 4 bases, J shed 2 bases, and the junction held 6 bases outside the gene matches. DNA of the CDR3: TGTGCCAGCAGCGCCGGGACAGGGACAAACACTGAAGCTTTCTTT. This translates into CASSAGTGTNTEAFF.

The rearrangement joins TRBV3-1 (or the pseudogene TRBV3-2) to TRBJ1-2; tentatively, D is TRBD1 (5 bases). This CDR3 region has 15 residues. CDR1 and CDR2 from the germline V gene are LGHDT and YNNKEL (reference sequence). Trimming removed 0 bases from V and 3 bases from J, with 11 bases in between. The CDR3 DNA reads as TGTGCCAGCAGCCAAGAGGCGGCAGGGTACTATGGCTACACCTTC. Amino acid sequence: CASSQEAAGYYGYTF.

V is TRBV5-4 and J is TRBJ2-5; TRBD1 matches 8 bases. The junction had 4 bases not matched to a gene; V was cut back by 1 base and J by 5 bases. This CDR3 is built from 14 residues. Germline V gene sequence: CDR1 SGHNT, CDR2 YYREEE (reference sequence). The CDR3 region is CASSLQGAIETQYF. The CDR3 region has the DNA TGTGCCAGCAGCTTGCAGGGGGCGATTGAGACCCAGTACTTC.

This clone was counted between two and nine times. The J gene is TRBJ1-4, the V gene TRBV5-1, with D tentatively TRBD1 (5 bases). Germline V gene data show CDR1 as SGHRS and CDR2 as YFSETQ. The V and J ends lost 4 bases and 7 bases respectively, with 20 bases between them. This CDR3 spans 16 amino acids. In nucleotides, the CDR3 is TGCGCCAGCAGCCTCCGGGGGGGTTCAAACGGTGAAAAACTGTTTTTT. Translating it yields CASSLRGGSNGEKLFF.

The rearrangement joins TRBV24-1 to TRBJ2-5; maybe TRBD2 (6 bases). V was cut by 3 bases and J by 5 bases, with 21 bases left in between. Germline CDR1 KGHDR, CDR2 SFDVKD. This CDR3 contains 17 residues. CDR3 amino acids: CATSDPAQGGIVETQYF. Here the CDR3 DNA reads TGTGCCACCAGTGATCCCGCCCAGGGAGGAATAGTGGAGACCCAGTACTTC.

The chain combines TRBV24-1 with TRBJ1-1, with D possibly TRBD1 on 6 matching bases. V lost 9 bases, J lost 1 base, and 14 bases lay in between. The germline CDR1 and CDR2 sequences are KGHDR and SFDVKD. The CDR3 contains 14 residues. CDR3 sequence: CATASGGSNTEAFF. CDR3 sequence (DNA): TGTGCCACCGCGTCGGGGGGCTCGAACACTGAAGCTTTCTTT.